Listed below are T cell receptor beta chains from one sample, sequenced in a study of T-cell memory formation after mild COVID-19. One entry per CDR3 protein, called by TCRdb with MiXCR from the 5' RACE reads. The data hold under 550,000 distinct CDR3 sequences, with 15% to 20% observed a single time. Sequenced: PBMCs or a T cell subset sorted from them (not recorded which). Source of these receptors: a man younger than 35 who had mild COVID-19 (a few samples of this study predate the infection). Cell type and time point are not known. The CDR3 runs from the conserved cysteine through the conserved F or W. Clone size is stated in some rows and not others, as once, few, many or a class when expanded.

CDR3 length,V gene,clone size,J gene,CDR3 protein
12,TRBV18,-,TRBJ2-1,CASSPRGTEQFF
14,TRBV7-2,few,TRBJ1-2,CASSSPAQGGGYTF
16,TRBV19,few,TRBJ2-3,CASSNLGTGGSDTQYF
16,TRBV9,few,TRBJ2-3,CASSVAGSPRDGTQYF
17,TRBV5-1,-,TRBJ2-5,CASSLVPLTTSPETQYF
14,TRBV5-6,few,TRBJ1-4,CASSPGQGTHGLFF
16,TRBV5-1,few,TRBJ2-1,CASSSSAGETYNEQFF
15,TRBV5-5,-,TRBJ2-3,CASSRAYGGTDTQYF
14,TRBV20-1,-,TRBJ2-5,CSARARAAQETQYF
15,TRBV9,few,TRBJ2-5,CASSVARTLGETQYF
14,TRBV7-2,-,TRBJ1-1,CASSPKAQNTEAFF
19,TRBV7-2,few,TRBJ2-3,CASSTLWTGVLAGVDTQYF
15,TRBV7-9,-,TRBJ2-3,CASSLSGIEADTQYF
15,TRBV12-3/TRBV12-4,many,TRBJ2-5,CASRTISGGSETQYF
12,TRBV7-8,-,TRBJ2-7,CASSFVGVEQYF
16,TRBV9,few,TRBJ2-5,CASSVAAGAYQETQYF
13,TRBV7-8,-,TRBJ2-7,CASSLAGGHEQYF
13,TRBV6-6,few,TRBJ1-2,CASRWGQNYGYTF
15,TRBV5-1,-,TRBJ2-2,CASSPGQVDTGELFF
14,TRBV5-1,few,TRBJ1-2,CASSPEGTNYGYTF
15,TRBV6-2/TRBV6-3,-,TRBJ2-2,CATFPGGRGIGELFF
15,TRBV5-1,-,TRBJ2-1,CASREATSSYNEQFF
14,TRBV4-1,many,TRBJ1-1,CASRGLLLNTEAFF
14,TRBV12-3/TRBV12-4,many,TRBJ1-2,CASSPGPPGDGYTF
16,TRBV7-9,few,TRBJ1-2,CASSRKPGQGLNGYTF
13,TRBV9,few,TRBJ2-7,CASSAQTIGEQYF
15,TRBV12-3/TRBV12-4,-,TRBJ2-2,CASSALGLNTGELFF
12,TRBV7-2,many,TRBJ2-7,CASSGGRGEQYF
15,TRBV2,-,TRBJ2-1,CASSVEVFGGNEQFF
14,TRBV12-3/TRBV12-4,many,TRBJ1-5,CASSFQGSNQPQHF
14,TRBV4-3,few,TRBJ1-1,CASSDRGTNTEAFF
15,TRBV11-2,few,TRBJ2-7,CASSFFSGETYEQYF
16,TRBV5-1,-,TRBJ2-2,CASSFGLAGNTGELFF
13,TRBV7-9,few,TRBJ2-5,CASSPGQKETQYF
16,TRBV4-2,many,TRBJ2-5,CASSQDGTTFLETQYF
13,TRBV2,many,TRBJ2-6,CASSGSGANVLTF